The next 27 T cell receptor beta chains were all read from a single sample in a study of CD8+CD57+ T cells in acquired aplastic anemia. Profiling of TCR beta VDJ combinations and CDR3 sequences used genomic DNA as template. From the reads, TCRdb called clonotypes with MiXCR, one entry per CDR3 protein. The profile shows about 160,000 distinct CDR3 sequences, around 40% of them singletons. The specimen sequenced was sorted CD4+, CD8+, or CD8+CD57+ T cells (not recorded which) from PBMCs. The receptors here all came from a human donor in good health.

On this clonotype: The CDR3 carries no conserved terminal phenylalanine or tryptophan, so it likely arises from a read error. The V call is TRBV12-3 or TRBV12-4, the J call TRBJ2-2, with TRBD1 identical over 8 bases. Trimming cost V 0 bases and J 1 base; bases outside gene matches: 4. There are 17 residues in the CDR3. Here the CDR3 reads CASSLALRGRNTGELFL. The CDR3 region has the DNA TGTGCCAGCAGTTTAGCGCTCAGGGGGCGGAACACCGGGGAGCTGTTTCTT.

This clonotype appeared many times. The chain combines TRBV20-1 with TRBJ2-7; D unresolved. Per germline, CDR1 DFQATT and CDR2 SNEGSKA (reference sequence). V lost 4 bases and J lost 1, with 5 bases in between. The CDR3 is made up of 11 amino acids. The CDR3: CSAIGSYEQYF. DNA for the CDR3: TGCAGTGCTATCGGTTCCTACGAGCAGTACTTC.

CDR3 coding DNA: TGTGCCAGTAGGGATCTCTATGGCTACACCTTC. Its protein product is CASRDLYGYTF. This chain uses TRBV19 with TRBJ1-2; D is uncertain. Germline V gene sequence: CDR1 LNHDA, CDR2 SQIVND (reference sequence). V lost 6 bases to trimming and J lost 4 bases, with 6 bases between them. The CDR3 has 11 amino acids. Drawing the rest from reference TRBV19 and TRBJ1-2, the complete variable domain is DGGITQSPKYLFRKEGQNVTLSCEQNLNHDAMYWYRQDPGQGLRLIYYSQIVNDFQKGDIAEGYSVSREKKESFPLTVTSAQKNPTAFYLCASRDLYGYTFGSGTRLTVV.

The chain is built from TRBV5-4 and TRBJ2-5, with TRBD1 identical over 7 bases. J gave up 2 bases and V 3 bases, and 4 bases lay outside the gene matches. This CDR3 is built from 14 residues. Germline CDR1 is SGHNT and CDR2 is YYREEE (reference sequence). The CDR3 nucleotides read TGTGCCAGCAGCTGGGGACAGATTCAAGAGACCCAGTACTTC. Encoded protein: CASSWGQIQETQYF.

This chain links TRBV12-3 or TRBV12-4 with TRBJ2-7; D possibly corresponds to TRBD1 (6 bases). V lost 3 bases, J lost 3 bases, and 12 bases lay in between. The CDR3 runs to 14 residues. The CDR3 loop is CASSLFGRGYEQYF. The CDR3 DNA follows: TGTGCCAGCAGTTTGTTCGGCAGGGGCTACGAGCAGTACTTC.

The CDR3 region is CASSARSVSYNEQFF. The DNA of the CDR3 is TGTGCCAGCAGTGCTCGTTCGGTCTCCTACAATGAGCAGTTCTTC. The V gene is TRBV28, the J gene TRBJ2-1; no firm D call. This CDR3 is built from 15 residues. V was clipped by 5 bases and J by 0 bases, with 11 bases between them. Germline CDR1 MDHEN, CDR2 SYDVKM.

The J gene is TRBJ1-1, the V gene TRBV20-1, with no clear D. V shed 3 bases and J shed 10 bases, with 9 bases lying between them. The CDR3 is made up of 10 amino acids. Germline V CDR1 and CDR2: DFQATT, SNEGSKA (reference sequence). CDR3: CSASGVIAFF. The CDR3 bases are TGCAGTGCTAGTGGGGTGATAGCTTTCTTT.

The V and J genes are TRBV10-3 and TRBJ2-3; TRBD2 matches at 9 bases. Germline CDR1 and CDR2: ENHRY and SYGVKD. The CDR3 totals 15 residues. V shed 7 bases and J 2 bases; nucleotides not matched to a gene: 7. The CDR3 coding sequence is TGTGCCATCAAGCAAAGCGGGGGGTCCACAGATACGCAGTATTTT. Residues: CAIKQSGGSTDTQYF.

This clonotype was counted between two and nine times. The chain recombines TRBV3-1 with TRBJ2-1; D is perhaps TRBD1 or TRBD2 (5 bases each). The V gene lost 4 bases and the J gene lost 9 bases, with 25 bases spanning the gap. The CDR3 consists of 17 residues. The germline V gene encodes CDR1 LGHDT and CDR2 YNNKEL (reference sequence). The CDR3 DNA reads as TGTGCCAGCAGCCTAAACTGGGACCACTCCTTCAGGGCTGAGCAGTTCTTC. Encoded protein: CASSLNWDHSFRAEQFF.

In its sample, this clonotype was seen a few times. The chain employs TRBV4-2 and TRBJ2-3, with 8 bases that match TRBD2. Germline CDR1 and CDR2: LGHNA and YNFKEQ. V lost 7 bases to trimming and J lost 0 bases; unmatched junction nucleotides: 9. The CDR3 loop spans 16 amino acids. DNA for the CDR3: TGTGCCAGCAAATGGAATTTAGCGGGGAGCACAGATACGCAGTATTTT. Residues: CASKWNLAGSTDTQYF.

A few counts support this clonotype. The CDR3 DNA sequence: TGTGCCAGCAGCTGGGTCGGTGGGACCCAGTACTTC. This gives the protein CASSWVGGTQYF. The V call is TRBV7-2, the J call TRBJ2-5; unclear D gene. V was cut by 4 bases and J by 7 bases, with 10 bases left in between. CDR3 length: 12 amino acids. CDR1 is SGHTA, CDR2 FQGNSA, per germline.

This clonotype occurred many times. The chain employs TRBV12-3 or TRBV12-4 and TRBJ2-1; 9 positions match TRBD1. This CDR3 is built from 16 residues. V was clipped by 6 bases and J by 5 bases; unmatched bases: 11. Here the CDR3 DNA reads TGTGCCAGCAGCCCTGCCGGGACAGGGAGGAACAATGAGCAGTTCTTC. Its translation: CASSPAGTGRNNEQFF.

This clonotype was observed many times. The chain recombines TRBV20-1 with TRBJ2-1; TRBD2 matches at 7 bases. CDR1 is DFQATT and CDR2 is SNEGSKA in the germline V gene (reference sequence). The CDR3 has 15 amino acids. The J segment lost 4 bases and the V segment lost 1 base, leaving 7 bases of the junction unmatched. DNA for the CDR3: TGCAGTGCTAGAGTTGCGGCTAGCGGATACAATGAGCAGTTCTTC. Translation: CSARVAASGYNEQFF.

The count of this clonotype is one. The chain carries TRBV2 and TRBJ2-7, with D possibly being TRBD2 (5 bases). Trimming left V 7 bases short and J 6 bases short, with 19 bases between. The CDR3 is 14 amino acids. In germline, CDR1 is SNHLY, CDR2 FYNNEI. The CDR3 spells CASILVSAMGEQYF. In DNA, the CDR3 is TGTGCCAGCATTCTGGTTAGCGCTATGGGCGAGCAGTACTTC.

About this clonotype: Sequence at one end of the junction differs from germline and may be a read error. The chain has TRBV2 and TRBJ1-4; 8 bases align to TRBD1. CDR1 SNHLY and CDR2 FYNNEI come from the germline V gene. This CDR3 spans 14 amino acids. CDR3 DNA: TGTGCCAGCAACAGGACAGGGCTTGGGGAAAAACTGTTCTTT. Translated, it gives CASNRTGLGEKLFF.

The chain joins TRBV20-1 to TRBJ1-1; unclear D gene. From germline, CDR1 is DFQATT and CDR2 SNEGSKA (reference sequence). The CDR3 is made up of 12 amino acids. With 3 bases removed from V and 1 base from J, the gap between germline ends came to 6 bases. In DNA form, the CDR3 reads TGCAGTGCTAGTTTTCAGAACACTGAAGCTTTCTTT. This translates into CSASFQNTEAFF.

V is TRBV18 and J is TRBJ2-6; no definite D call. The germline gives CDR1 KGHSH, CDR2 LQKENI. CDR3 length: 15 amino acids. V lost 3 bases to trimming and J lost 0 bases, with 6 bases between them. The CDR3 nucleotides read TGTGCCAGCTCACCCTCGCTCTCTGGGGCCAACGTCCTGACTTTC. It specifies CASSPSLSGANVLTF.

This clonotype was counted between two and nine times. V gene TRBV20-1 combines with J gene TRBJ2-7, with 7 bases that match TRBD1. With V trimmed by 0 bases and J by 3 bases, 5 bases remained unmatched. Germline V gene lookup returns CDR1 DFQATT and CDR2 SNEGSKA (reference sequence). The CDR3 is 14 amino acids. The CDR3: CSARDPGTDYEQYV. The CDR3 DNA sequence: TGCAGTGCTAGAGATCCGGGGACAGACTACGAGCAGTACGTC.

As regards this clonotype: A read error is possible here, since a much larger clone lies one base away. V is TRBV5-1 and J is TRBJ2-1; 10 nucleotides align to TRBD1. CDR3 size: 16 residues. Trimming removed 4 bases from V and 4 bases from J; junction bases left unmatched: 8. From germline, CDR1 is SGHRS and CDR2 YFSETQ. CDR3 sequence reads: CASSIGGTGDYNEQFF. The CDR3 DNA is TGCGCCAGCAGCATCGGCGGGACAGGGGATTACAATGAGCAGTTCTTC.

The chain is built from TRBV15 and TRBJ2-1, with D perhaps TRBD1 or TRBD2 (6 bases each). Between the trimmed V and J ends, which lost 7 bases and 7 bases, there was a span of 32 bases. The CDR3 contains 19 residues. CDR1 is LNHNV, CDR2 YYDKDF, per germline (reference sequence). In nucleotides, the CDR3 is TGTGCCACCAACATCGGGGGAGGTGGGGGCAGACAAGGGGTAAATGAGCAGTTCTTC. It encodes CATNIGGGGGRQGVNEQFF. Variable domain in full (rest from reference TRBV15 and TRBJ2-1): DAMVIQNPRYQVTQFGKPVTLSCSQTLNHNVMYWYQQKSSQAPKLLFHYYDKDFNNEADTPDNFQSRRPNTSFCFLDIRSPGLGDTAMYLCATNIGGGGGRQGVNEQFFGPGTRLTVL.

The CDR3 sequence is CASRLDYEQYF. The CDR3 bases are TGTGCCAGCAGATTAGATTACGAGCAGTACTTC. J is TRBJ2-7 and V is TRBV2; D not resolved. The CDR3 has 11 amino acids. Between the trimmed V and J ends, which lost 6 bases and 4 bases, there was a span of 7 bases. In germline, CDR1 is SNHLY, CDR2 FYNNEI.

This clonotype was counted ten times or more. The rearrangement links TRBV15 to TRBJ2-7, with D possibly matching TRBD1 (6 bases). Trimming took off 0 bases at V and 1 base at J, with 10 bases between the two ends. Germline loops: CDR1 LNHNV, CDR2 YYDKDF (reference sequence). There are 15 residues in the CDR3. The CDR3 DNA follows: TGTGCCACCAGCAGAGAAGCCACAGGGTCCTACGAGCAGTACTTC. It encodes CATSREATGSYEQYF.

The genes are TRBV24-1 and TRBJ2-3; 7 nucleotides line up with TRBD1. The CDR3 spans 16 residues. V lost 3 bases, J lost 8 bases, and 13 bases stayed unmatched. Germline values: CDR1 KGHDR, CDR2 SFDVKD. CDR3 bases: TGTGCCACCAGTGATACACGGACAGGTCCCTCGGGTACGCAGTATTTT. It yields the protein CATSDTRTGPSGTQYF.

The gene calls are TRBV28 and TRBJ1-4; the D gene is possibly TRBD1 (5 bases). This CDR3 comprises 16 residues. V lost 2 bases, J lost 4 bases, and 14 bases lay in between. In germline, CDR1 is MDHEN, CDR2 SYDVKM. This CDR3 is CASSLGGVGGNEKLFF. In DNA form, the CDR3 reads TGTGCCAGCAGTTTAGGAGGGGTCGGGGGTAATGAAAAACTGTTTTTT. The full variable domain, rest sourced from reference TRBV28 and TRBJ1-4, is DVKVTQSSRYLVKRTGEKVFLECVQDMDHENMFWYRQDPGLGLRLIYFSYDVKMKEKGDIPEGYSVSREKKERFSLILESASTNQTSMYLCASSLGGVGGNEKLFFGSGTQLSVL.

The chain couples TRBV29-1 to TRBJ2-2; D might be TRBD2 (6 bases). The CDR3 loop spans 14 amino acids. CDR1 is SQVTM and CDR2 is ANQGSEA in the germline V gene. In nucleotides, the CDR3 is TGCAGTGCAAGTAGCGGAACGAACACCGGGGAGCTGTTTTTT. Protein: CSASSGTNTGELFF.

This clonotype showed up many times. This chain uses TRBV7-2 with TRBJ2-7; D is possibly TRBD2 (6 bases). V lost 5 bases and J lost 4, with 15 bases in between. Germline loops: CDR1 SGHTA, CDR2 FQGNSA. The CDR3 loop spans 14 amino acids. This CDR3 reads CASSPGTRGYEQYF. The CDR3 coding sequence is TGTGCCAGCAGCCCGGGGACCCGGGGGTACGAGCAGTACTTC.

CDR3 DNA sequence: TGTGCCAGCAGCTTACCAGCCTCCTACGAGCAGTACTTC. It specifies CASSLPASYEQYF. This chain uses TRBV7-2 with TRBJ2-7; no firm D call. V lost 2 bases to trimming and J lost 0 bases, with 5 bases between them. The CDR3 runs to 13 residues. The germline CDR1 and CDR2 sequences are SGHTA and FQGNSA.